Listed below are T cell receptor beta chains from one sample, sequenced in a study of T cell responses to AZD1222 COVID-19 vaccine. Some clones are missing from TCRdb's copy, which holds only in-frame ones; the method was immunoSEQ multiplex PCR. This table has 150,000 or so clones, more than 85% appearing once. Sample: peripheral blood, taken after recovery from COVID-19. Source of these receptors: an adult who had recovered from COVID-19. Both conserved end residues are trimmed from each CDR3. Clone size is shown for a subset of rows, as once, few, many or a class of expanded clone.

CDR3 protein	J gene	V gene	clone size
ASSLDLVTGELF	TRBJ2-2	TRBV11-2	NA
ATSRARGEQF	TRBJ2-1	TRBV15	NA
ASSITSISGNTIY	TRBJ1-3	TRBV7-9	NA
SVEGEASGWNEQF	TRBJ2-1	TRBV29-1	NA
ASSPGQGAIYNYGYT	TRBJ1-2	TRBV7-8	NA
ATSRASGGTDTQY	TRBJ2-3	TRBV15	NA
ASSVLLGGSDGYT	TRBJ1-2	TRBV5-6	NA
AIRGAENGYT	TRBJ1-2	TRBV6-5	NA
ASSSSATYNEQF	TRBJ2-1	TRBV7-2	NA
ASSFSDRGVGANVLT	TRBJ2-6	TRBV5-1	NA
ASSMTATNEKLF	TRBJ1-4	TRBV19	NA
ASSVGLEQY	TRBJ2-7	TRBV6-5	NA
ASSAYNQPQH	TRBJ1-5	TRBV27	NA
ASSVVEGQGQRGYT	TRBJ1-2	TRBV9	NA
ASSVIGTGNTEAF	TRBJ1-1	TRBV9	NA
SASDRLAGSSYEQY	TRBJ2-7	TRBV20-1	NA
ASSEGLAGYNEQF	TRBJ2-1	TRBV6-4	NA
ASSFGQSGGQETQY	TRBJ2-5	TRBV28	NA
ASRRDQGQPQH	TRBJ1-5	TRBV10-2	NA
ASSDRDFEAF	TRBJ1-1	TRBV6-1	NA
ASTLYGSDEQF	TRBJ2-1	TRBV19	NA
ASRAGSWGYT	TRBJ1-2	TRBV12-3/TRBV12-4	NA
ASSFHGTDEKLF	TRBJ1-4	TRBV7-2	NA
ASSPLQSGDTQY	TRBJ2-3	TRBV18	once
ASSVGQGFTDTQY	TRBJ2-3	TRBV9	NA
ASSQEPRTQLF	TRBJ1-4	TRBV4-3	NA
ASRANTGELF	TRBJ2-2	TRBV9	NA
ASSRAGGITGELF	TRBJ2-2	TRBV4-3	NA
ASSPWTGYSNQPQH	TRBJ1-5	TRBV11-2	NA
AIRGDSGWNTIY	TRBJ1-3	TRBV10-3	NA
ASSPGTSYETQY	TRBJ2-5	TRBV7-2	NA